This T cell receptor beta chain stems from a study of human T cells and chemical hapten exposure. Study-wide findings and caveats: Against controls, expanded TCRs gave rise to significantly more large CDR3 similarity clusters.

Trimming stripped 5 bases from V and 0 bases from J, with 10 bases between. CDR3 length: 13 residues. Germline V gene lookup returns CDR1 DFQATT and CDR2 SNEGSKA (reference sequence). Time point described: patch test 3, about 24 weeks after DPC sensitization. Stated treatment: therapeutic diphenylcyclopropenone sensitization with weekly scalp DPC. Original methodology: From around 25,000 to 690,000 TCRs were found per sample, with a median of about 96,000. Using its own MiXCR run on the RACE reads, TCRdb lists one record per CDR3 protein. For this entry, the V and J calls and clone size follow TCRdb and not the study's own pipeline. The sample has around 150,000 distinct CDR3 sequences; 28% are singletons. Of note for this clonotype: Its antigen is not known.

The origin of this receptor is a woman between 18 and 29 years old with alopecia areata. Some clones in this sample may be carry-over from other donors' samples. Material: whole blood, obtained in connection with sensitization to the hapten diphenylcyclopropenone (DPC). The chain uses TRBV20-1 and TRBJ1-2, with D possibly being TRBD1 (6 bases). CDR3: CSASTGSNYGYTF. CDR3 bases: TGCAGTGCTTCAACAGGGTCTAACTATGGCTACACCTTC.